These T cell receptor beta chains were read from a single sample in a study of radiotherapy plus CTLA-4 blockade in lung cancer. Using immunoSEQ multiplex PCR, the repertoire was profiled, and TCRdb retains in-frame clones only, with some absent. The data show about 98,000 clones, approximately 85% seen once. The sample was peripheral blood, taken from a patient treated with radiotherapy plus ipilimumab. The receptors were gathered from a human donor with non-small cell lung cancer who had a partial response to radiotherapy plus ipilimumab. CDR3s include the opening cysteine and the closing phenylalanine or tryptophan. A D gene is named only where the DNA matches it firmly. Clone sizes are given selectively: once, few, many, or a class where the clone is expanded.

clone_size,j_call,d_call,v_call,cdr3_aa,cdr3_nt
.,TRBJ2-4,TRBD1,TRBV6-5,CASTDRAKNIQYF,TGTGCCAGCACTGACAGGGCGAAAAACATTCAGTACTTC
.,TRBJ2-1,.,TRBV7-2,CASSSSSGVRFF,TGTGCCAGCAGCTCCTCTTCGGGAGTGCGGTTCTTC
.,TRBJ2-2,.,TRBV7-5,CVRSPSGWREFDGELFF,TGTGTCAGAAGCCCCTCAGGCTGGCGGGAGTTCGACGGGGAGCTGTTTTTT
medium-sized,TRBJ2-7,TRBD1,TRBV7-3,CASSLMAGTGSDEQYF,TGTGCCAGCAGCCTTATGGCCGGGACAGGGTCTGACGAGCAGTACTTC
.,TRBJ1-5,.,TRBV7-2,CASSRGGYQPQHF,TGTGCCAGCAGCCGGGGGGGCTATCAGCCCCAGCATTTT
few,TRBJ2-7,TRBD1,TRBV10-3,CAISRDREYEQYF,TGTGCCATCAGCCGGGACAGGGAGTACGAGCAGTACTTC
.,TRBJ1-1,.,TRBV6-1,CASTWEGYTEAFF,TGTGCCAGCACTTGGGAGGGGTACACTGAAGCTTTCTTT
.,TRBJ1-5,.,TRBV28,CASMGGNQPQHF,TGTGCCAGCATGGGAGGCAATCAGCCCCAGCATTTT
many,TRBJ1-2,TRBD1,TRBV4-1,CASSQDTPGQGARGYTF,TGCGCCAGCAGCCAAGACACCCCGGGACAGGGGGCAAGAGGCTACACCTTC
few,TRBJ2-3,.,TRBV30,CAWSRGSRADTQYF,TGTGCCTGGAGTCGCGGTAGCAGGGCAGATACGCAGTATTTT
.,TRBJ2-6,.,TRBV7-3,CASSLAGSGANVLTF,TGTGCCAGCAGCTTAGCGGGATCTGGGGCCAACGTCCTGACTTTC
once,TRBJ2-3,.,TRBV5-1,CASSLQDPRVAQYF,TGCGCCAGCAGCTTGCAGGACCCCAGGGTGGCGCAGTATTTT
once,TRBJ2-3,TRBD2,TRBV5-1,CASSWGLAGNLPDTQYF,TGCGCCAGCAGCTGGGGACTAGCGGGAAATCTTCCAGATACGCAGTATTTT
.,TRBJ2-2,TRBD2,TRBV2,CASKAGGNTGELFF,TGTGCCAGCAAAGCGGGGGGGAACACCGGGGAGCTGTTTTTT
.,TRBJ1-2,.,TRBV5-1,CASSSTLIQGSGYTF,TGCGCCAGCAGCTCGACCCTCATACAGGGTTCAGGCTACACCTTC
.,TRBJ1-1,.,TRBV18,CASSPGGLGTEAFF,TGTGCCAGCTCACCAGGGGGCTTGGGGACTGAAGCTTTCTTT
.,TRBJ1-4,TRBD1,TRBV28,CASSLDRVSATNEKLFF,TGTGCCAGCAGTTTGGACAGGGTCAGCGCAACTAATGAAAAACTGTTTTTT
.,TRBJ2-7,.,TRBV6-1,CARCGLSYEQYF,TGTGCCAGATGCGGTCTCTCCTACGAGCAGTACTTC
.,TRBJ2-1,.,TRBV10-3,CAISEREYNEQFF,TGTGCCATCAGTGAACGAGAATACAATGAGCAGTTCTTC
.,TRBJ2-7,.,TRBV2,CASIDDRLQLYF,TGTGCCAGCATCGACGACAGGCTGCAACTGTACTTC
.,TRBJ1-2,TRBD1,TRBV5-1,CASSFRTGQGYTF,TGCGCCAGCAGCTTCAGGACAGGGCAGGGCTACACCTTC
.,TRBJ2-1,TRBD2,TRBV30,CAWAREYNEQFF,TGTGCCTGGGCGCGGGAGTACAATGAGCAGTTCTTC
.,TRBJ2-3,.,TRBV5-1,CASEFGGGGTDTQYF,TGCGCCAGCGAATTCGGAGGAGGGGGCACAGATACGCAGTATTTT
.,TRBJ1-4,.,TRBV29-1,CSVSFTGEKLFF,TGCAGCGTCTCCTTTACAGGTGAAAAACTGTTTTTT
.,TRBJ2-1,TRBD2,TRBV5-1,CASSGGTTFNEQFF,TGCGCCAGCAGCGGAGGGACTACTTTCAATGAGCAGTTCTTC
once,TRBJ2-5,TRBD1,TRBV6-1,CASSLDRVEETQYF,TGTGCCAGCAGTCTCGACAGGGTAGAAGAGACCCAGTACTTC
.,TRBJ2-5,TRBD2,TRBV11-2,CASSPGLAGGETQYF,TGTGCCAGCAGTCCGGGACTAGCGGGGGGAGAGACCCAGTACTTC
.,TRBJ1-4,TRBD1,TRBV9,CASSPADRDEKLFF,TGTGCCAGCAGCCCGGCTGACAGGGATGAAAAACTGTTTTTT
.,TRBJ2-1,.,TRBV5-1,CASGVGGSDNEQFF,TGCGCCAGCGGGGTGGGAGGTTCGGACAATGAGCAGTTCTTC
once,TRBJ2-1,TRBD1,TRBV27,CASSPPGQGYNEQFF,TGTGCCAGCAGCCCCCCGGGACAGGGCTACAATGAGCAGTTCTTC
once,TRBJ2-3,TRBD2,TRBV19,CASSPRGASGSTDTQYF,TGTGCCAGTAGTCCCCGGGGGGCTAGCGGGAGTACAGATACGCAGTATTTT
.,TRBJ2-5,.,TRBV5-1,CASRSLSGQETQYF,TGCGCCAGCAGGTCCCTATCGGGCCAAGAGACCCAGTACTTC
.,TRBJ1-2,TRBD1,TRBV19,CASNTGGTTNYGYTF,TGTGCCAGTAACACAGGGGGCACCACTAACTATGGCTACACCTTC
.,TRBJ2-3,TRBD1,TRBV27,CASSFLGTGVGDTQYF,TGTGCCAGCAGTTTCCTAGGGACAGGGGTCGGAGATACGCAGTATTTT
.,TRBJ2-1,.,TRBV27,CASSSGRNEQFF,TGTGCCAGCAGTTCGGGGAGGAATGAGCAGTTCTTC
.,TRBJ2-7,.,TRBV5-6,CASSLGRGYGQYF,TGTGCCAGCAGCTTGGGGAGGGGCTACGGGCAGTACTTC
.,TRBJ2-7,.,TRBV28,CASSRREDEQYF,TGTGCCAGCAGCCGGAGGGAGGACGAGCAGTACTTC
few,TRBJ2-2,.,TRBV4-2,CASSTGTFITGELFF,TGTGCCAGCAGCACCGGGACATTTATCACCGGGGAGCTGTTTTTT
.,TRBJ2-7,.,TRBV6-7,CASSYSSTYGNYEQYF,TGTGCCAGCAGTTACTCGAGTACGTACGGGAACTACGAGCAGTACTTC
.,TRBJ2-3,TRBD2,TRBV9,CASSVGTLSGSRDTQYF,TGTGCCAGCAGCGTAGGGACCCTCAGCGGGAGCCGAGATACGCAGTATTTT
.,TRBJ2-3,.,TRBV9,CASSDPIAMGAGTDTQYF,TGTGCCAGCAGCGACCCCATCGCTATGGGAGCAGGCACAGATACGCAGTATTTT
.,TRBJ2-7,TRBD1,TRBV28,CASSSWTGGKYEQYF,TGTGCCAGCAGTTCCTGGACAGGGGGCAAATACGAGCAGTACTTC
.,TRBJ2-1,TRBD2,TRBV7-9,CASSLRWAGGVSYNEQFF,TGTGCCAGCAGCTTACGCTGGGCGGGAGGCGTGTCCTACAATGAGCAGTTCTTC
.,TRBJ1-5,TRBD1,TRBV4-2,CASSQEQGTWGGQPQHF,TGTGCCAGCAGCCAAGAACAGGGGACGTGGGGCGGTCAGCCCCAGCATTTT
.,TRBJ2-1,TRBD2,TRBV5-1,CASSLPTSGRASSYNEQFF,TGCGCCAGCAGCTTGCCCACTAGCGGGAGGGCGAGCTCCTACAATGAGCAGTTCTTC
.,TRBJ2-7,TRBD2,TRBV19,CASRDSGSSYEQYF,TGTGCCAGTCGAGATAGCGGGAGCTCCTACGAGCAGTACTTC
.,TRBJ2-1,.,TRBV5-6,CASSLDNEQFF,TGTGCCAGCAGTCTTGACAATGAGCAGTTCTTC
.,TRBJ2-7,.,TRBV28,CASSSGPTYGEQYF,TGTGCCAGCAGTTCAGGTCCCACCTATGGCGAGCAGTACTTC
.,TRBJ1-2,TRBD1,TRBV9,CASRGQGEHGYTF,TGTGCCAGCAGGGGGCAGGGGGAGCATGGCTACACCTTC
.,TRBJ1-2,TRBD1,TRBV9,CASSPSGTAYGYTF,TGTGCCAGCAGCCCATCTGGGACAGCCTATGGCTACACCTTC